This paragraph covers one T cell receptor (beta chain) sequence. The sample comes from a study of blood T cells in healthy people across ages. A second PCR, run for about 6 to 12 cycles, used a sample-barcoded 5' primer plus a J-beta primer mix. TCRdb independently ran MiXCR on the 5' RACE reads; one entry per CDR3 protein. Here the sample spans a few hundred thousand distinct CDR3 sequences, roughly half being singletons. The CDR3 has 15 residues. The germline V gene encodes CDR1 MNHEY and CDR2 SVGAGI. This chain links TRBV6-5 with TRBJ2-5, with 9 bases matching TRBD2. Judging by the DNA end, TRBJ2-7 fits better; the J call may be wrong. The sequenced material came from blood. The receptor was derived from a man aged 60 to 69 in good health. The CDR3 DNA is TGTGCCAGCAGTCGAGGAGGTAGCGGGGGCCTCGAGCAGTACTTC. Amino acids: CASSRGGSGGLEQYF.